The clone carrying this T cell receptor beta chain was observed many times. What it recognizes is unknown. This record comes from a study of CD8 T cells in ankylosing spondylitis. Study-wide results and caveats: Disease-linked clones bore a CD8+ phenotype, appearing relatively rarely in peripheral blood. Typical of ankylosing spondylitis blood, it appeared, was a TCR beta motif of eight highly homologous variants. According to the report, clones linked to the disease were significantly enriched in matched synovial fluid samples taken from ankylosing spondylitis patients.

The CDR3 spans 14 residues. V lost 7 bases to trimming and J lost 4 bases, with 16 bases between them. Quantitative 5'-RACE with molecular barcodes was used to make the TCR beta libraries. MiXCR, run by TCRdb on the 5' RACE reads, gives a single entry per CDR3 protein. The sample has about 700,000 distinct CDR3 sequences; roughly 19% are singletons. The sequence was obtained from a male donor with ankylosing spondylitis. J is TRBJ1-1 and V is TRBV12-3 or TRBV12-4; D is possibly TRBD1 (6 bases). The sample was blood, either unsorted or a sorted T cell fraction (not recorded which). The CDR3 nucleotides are TGTGCCAGCACATGGTCGGGGGCTGGCACTGAAGCTTTCTTT. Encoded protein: CASTWSGAGTEAFF.